The table lists the clone carrying this T cell receptor beta chain with a few counts. What it binds is not known. The sample belongs to a study of T-cell reconstitution after alpha-beta-depleted transplantation in children. General observations from the study: It was surviving recipient T cells and thymic progenitors that gave some patients high TCRbeta diversity at day 60. One year post-transplant, T-cell counts and diversity were largely derived from T cells produced anew.

It was with unique molecular identifiers that the TCRbeta library was prepared. TCRdb ran MiXCR on the PCR reads and lists one entry per CDR3 protein. The data contain some 7,500 distinct CDR3 sequences, around 30% of them singletons. Sequences were derived from peripheral blood, sampled 60 days after TCRalphabeta/CD19-depleted stem cell transplant. This sequence originates from a boy under three years old who had a stem cell transplant for SCID, so the T cells may come from the graft donor.

CDR3 DNA sequence: TGTGCCAGCAGCCAGCGGACTAGCTTAACCTACTCAAGGAACGAGCAGTACTTC. Translated, it gives CASSQRTSLTYSRNEQYF. The chain recombines TRBV3-1 with TRBJ2-7; 8 bases fit TRBD2. The CDR3 covers 18 residues. Trimming at V came to 3 bases and at J to 5 bases, leaving 18 bases not matched to a gene. Germline assignment: CDR1 LGHDT and CDR2 YNNKEL (reference sequence).